This entry is about one TCR beta chain. This entry comes from a study of blood T cell repertoires in COVID-19. Individuals aged about 18 to 89 years were recruited from about two dozen US areas. The repertoire was sequenced with immunoSEQ multiplex PCR; TCRdb's copy has only in-frame clones and lacks some. The data contain about 440,000 clones, around 90% of them seen just once; the ten biggest clones take up more than 0.55%. Looked up from germline, CDR1 is SGHNT and CDR2 is YENEEA. V was trimmed by 1 base and J by 4 bases, leaving 13 bases between them. The CDR3 extends over 15 amino acids. This chain joins TRBV11-3 and TRBJ1-1; D perhaps matches TRBD1 (6 bases). Sequenced: PBMCs or T cells enriched from blood (not recorded which). This receptor was obtained from a man in his late teens or twenties who had recovered from COVID-19. CDR3 sequence: CASSLAEIRGTEAFF. DNA of the CDR3: TGTGCCAGCAGCTTAGCAGAAATCAGGGGCACTGAAGCTTTCTTT. The whole variable domain, filled in from reference TRBV11-3 and TRBJ1-1, reads EAGVVQSPRYKIIEKKQPVAFWCNPISGHNTLYWYLQNLGQGPELLIRYENEEAVDDSQLPKDRFSAERLKGVDSTLKIQPAELGDSAVYLCASSLAEIRGTEAFFGQGTRLTVV.